A selection of T cell receptor beta chains follows, all from one sample in a study of control samples from healthy donors and cancer patients. The method was immunoSEQ multiplex PCR; TCRdb's version includes in-frame clones alone and lacks a portion of them. The sample lists under 200,000 clones; around 94% were seen once. What was sequenced was PBMCs. The receptors were gathered from a man aged 55 to 70 with colorectal cancer. Both conserved end residues are part of each CDR3. The D gene is left open where the match is weak. Rows give clone size only sometimes, using once, few, many, or a class for an expanded clone.

- | - | TRBJ1-2 | TRBV18 | TGTGCCAGCGCGGTTTGGTCAGACTATGGCTACACCTTC | CASAVWSDYGYTF
TRBD2 | - | TRBJ2-5 | TRBV29-1 | TGCAGCGTGTGGGGGGGTCAGGAGACCCAGTACTTC | CSVWGGQETQYF
- | - | TRBJ1-1 | TRBV29-1 | TGCAGCGTTGAATGGGGGGGCAGGAAAGCTTTCTTT | CSVEWGGRKAFF
- | - | TRBJ1-2 | TRBV4-1 | TGCGCCAGCAGCCTGGTGGGAGGGACTTATGGCTACACCTTC | CASSLVGGTYGYTF
- | - | TRBJ2-7 | TRBV5-4 | TGTGCCAGCAGCCGGGGGCGGGGTTCGAACTCCCACGAGCAGTACTTC | CASSRGRGSNSHEQYF
- | - | TRBJ2-7 | TRBV20-1 | TGCAGTGCTAGAAGGGCCTACGAGCAGTACTTC | CSARRAYEQYF
- | - | TRBJ2-3 | TRBV6-6 | TGTGCCAGCACCCTACCCGGCGGCACAGATACGCAGTATTTT | CASTLPGGTDTQYF
- | - | TRBJ1-6 | TRBV7-2 | TGTGCCAGCAGCTTAGGCGGGGGAATTCAGGACCTCCACTTT | CASSLGGGIQDLHF
TRBD1 | - | TRBJ2-2 | TRBV6-5 | TGTGCCAGCAGTTCGGGACAGCTCACCGGGGAGCTGTTTTTT | CASSSGQLTGELFF
TRBD1 | - | TRBJ2-3 | TRBV19 | TGTGCCAGTAGTAACCTTGGGACAGGGGAAGGGAGCACAGATACGCAGTATTTT | CASSNLGTGEGSTDTQYF
- | - | TRBJ1-5 | TRBV4-1 | TGCGCCAGCAGCCAAGATTACGGCCAATGGGGTAGCAATCAGCCCCAGCATTTT | CASSQDYGQWGSNQPQHF
TRBD1 | - | TRBJ1-5 | TRBV5-1 | TGCGCCAGCAGCCTTGGGACAGGGGGCTTTCAGCCCCAGCATTTT | CASSLGTGGFQPQHF
- | - | TRBJ2-7 | TRBV7-2 | TGTGCCAGCAGCCCGACGAGGGGAGGTACCTACGAGCAGTACTTC | CASSPTRGGTYEQYF
- | - | TRBJ1-4 | TRBV30 | TGTGCCTGGAGTGTACGTACGGACGATGAAAAACTGTTTTTT | CAWSVRTDDEKLFF
- | - | TRBJ1-5 | TRBV27 | TGTGCCAGCAGTTTCCGGGGCGGGCAGCCCCAGCATTTT | CASSFRGGQPQHF
- | - | TRBJ1-4 | TRBV2 | TGTGCCAGCAGGTTACAGCCAACTAATGAAAAACTGTTTTTT | CASRLQPTNEKLFF
TRBD2 | - | TRBJ2-5 | TRBV9 | TGTGCCAGCAGCTTAGGACTAGCGGGGGGGCAAGAGACCCAGTACTTC | CASSLGLAGGQETQYF
TRBD1 | once | TRBJ1-5 | TRBV5-8 | TGTGCCAGCAGCTACCCCGGGACAGGAGTTTGGCCCCAGCATTTT | CASSYPGTGVWPQHF
TRBD2 | - | TRBJ2-7 | TRBV18 | TGTGCCAGCTCACCACGCCTAGCGGGGGGCTCCTACGAGCAGTACTTC | CASSPRLAGGSYEQYF
- | - | TRBJ1-2 | TRBV6-1 | TGTGCCAGCAGTGAAACAGACTATGGCTACACCTTC | CASSETDYGYTF
TRBD2 | once | TRBJ2-5 | TRBV5-8 | TGTGCCAGCAGCCCGCGGGGGGAGACCCAGTACTTC | CASSPRGETQYF
- | - | TRBJ2-1 | TRBV7-9 | TGTGCCAGCAGGCCAGACAGGAATGAGCAGTTCTTC | CASRPDRNEQFF
TRBD2 | - | TRBJ2-1 | TRBV18 | TGTGCCAGCTCACCCACTAGCGGGGGAGGAGAGCAGTTCTTC | CASSPTSGGGEQFF
- | - | TRBJ2-7 | TRBV28 | TGTGCCAGCAGTTTGGTCGCTGAGGCCTACGAGCAGTACTTC | CASSLVAEAYEQYF
TRBD1 | - | TRBJ1-1 | TRBV7-2 | TGTGCCAGCAGCTCCTTCCAGGGGGCGAGGACTGAAGCTTTCTTT | CASSSFQGARTEAFF
- | - | TRBJ1-4 | TRBV2 | TGTGCCAGCACGACCGGCCTGAGTGAAAAACTGTTTTTT | CASTTGLSEKLFF
TRBD1 | once | TRBJ2-2 | TRBV18 | TGTGCCAGCTCACCGCCCAGGGGACAGGGAGACACCGGGGAGCTGTTTTTT | CASSPPRGQGDTGELFF
TRBD1 | few | TRBJ2-7 | TRBV27 | TGTGCCAGCGGGGAAGGGGACAGCTACTACGAGCAGTACTTC | CASGEGDSYYEQYF
- | - | TRBJ1-3 | TRBV6-2/TRBV6-3 | TGTGCCAGCAGTTCGAGCTCTGGAAACACCATATATTTT | CASSSSSGNTIYF
- | - | TRBJ1-2 | TRBV7-9 | TGTGCCAGCAGCTTAGTGAACAGTAACTCCTATGGCTACACCTTC | CASSLVNSNSYGYTF
TRBD1 | - | TRBJ1-2 | TRBV6-6 | TGTGCCAGCAGCCAACTCCGACAGGGCGCCTATGGCTACACCTTC | CASSQLRQGAYGYTF
TRBD2 | - | TRBJ2-5 | TRBV3-1/TRBV3-2 | TGTGCCAGCAGCCAAGGACTAGCGGGGACGATCCAAGAGACCCAGTACTTC | CASSQGLAGTIQETQYF
- | - | TRBJ1-6 | TRBV27 | TGTGCCAGTTCGGGGAGGCATAATTCACCCCTCCACTTT | CASSGRHNSPLHF
TRBD1 | - | TRBJ1-2 | TRBV10-3 | TGTGCCATCAGTGAGTCGGGACAGGGCTGGGGCTACACCTTC | CAISESGQGWGYTF
TRBD1 | - | TRBJ2-7 | TRBV11-2 | TGTGCCAGCAGCTTCTCTCAGGGGGCCTACGAGCAGTACTTC | CASSFSQGAYEQYF
- | - | TRBJ1-4 | TRBV15 | TGTGCCACCAGCAGAGGACATACAACTAATGAAAAACTGTTTTTT | CATSRGHTTNEKLFF
- | - | TRBJ2-7 | TRBV20-1 | TGCAGTGCTAGTCCAGAGGCCTACGAGCAGTACTTC | CSASPEAYEQYF
TRBD2 | - | TRBJ2-1 | TRBV5-1 | TGCGCCAGCAGCCTCGGGTCTAGCGGGGATTACAATGAGCAGTTCTTC | CASSLGSSGDYNEQFF
TRBD2 | - | TRBJ2-1 | TRBV10-3 | TGTGCCATCAGAATAGCGGGGGACAATGAGCAGTTCTTC | CAIRIAGDNEQFF
- | - | TRBJ1-1 | TRBV12-3/TRBV12-4 | TGTGCCAGCAGCCTGAAGGGAAGAGCTGAAGCTTTCTTT | CASSLKGRAEAFF
TRBD1 | - | TRBJ1-2 | TRBV6-5 | TGTGCCAGCAGTCTGGACAGGGCGAACTATGGCTACACCTTC | CASSLDRANYGYTF
- | - | TRBJ2-3 | TRBV4-1 | TGCGCCAGCAGCCAAGCCGAGGGGTCAAGCACAGATACGCAGTATTTT | CASSQAEGSSTDTQYF
- | - | TRBJ1-1 | TRBV14 | TGTGCCAGCAGCTCACAGGTTACCTTCACTGAAGCTTTCTTT | CASSSQVTFTEAFF
- | - | TRBJ2-7 | TRBV5-1 | TGCGCCAGCAGCCCGGTGGACAGAAAGGCTCTCTACGAGCAGTACTTC | CASSPVDRKALYEQYF
- | - | TRBJ2-2 | TRBV6-5 | TGTGCCAGCAGTTACTCCGGGCAGCCGAACACCGGGGAGCTGTTTTTT | CASSYSGQPNTGELFF